Shown below are 26 T cell receptor beta chains from a single sample sequenced in a study of early T cells in non-severe SARS-CoV-2 infection. TCRdb called the 5' RACE reads again in MiXCR, with one record for every CDR3 protein. Of fewer than 70,000 distinct CDR3 sequences listed, around 13% were seen once; the top ten hold 2.5% to 3.5%. The sample comprised whole blood. Receptors were obtained from an adult who was a healthcare worker with PCR-confirmed SARS-CoV-2 infection or an uninfected control (not recorded which).

This clonotype occurred a few times. The gene calls are TRBV2 and TRBJ2-7; D is ambiguous. The CDR3 is 12 amino acids. Germline V CDR1 and CDR2: SNHLY, FYNNEI. V gave up 5 bases and J gave up 7 bases, with 12 bases separating them. CDR3 sequence: CASSYGIREQYF. Written as DNA, the CDR3 is TGTGCCAGCAGTTATGGAATTCGGGAGCAGTACTTC. The whole variable domain, filled in from reference TRBV2 and TRBJ2-7, reads EPEVTQTPSHQVTQMGQEVILRCVPISNHLYFYWYRQILGQKVEFLVSFYNNEISEKSEIFDDQFSVERPDGSNFTLKIRSTKLEDSAMYFCASSYGIREQYFGPGTRLTVT.

The chain employs TRBV9 and TRBJ2-2; D unresolved. V dropped 0 bases and J dropped 0 bases, with 6 bases sitting between them. CDR1 SGDLS and CDR2 YYNGEE come from the germline V gene. The CDR3 loop spans 15 amino acids. As DNA, the CDR3 is TGTGCCAGCAGCGTAGAACCATCGAACACCGGGGAGCTGTTTTTT. This encodes CASSVEPSNTGELFF.

The chain carries TRBV15 and TRBJ2-3; possible D gene TRBD2, 6 bases. CDR1 and CDR2 from the germline V gene are LNHNV and YYDKDF (reference sequence). V was cut by 0 bases and J by 3 bases, with 10 bases left in between. The CDR3 covers 15 residues. CDR3 amino acids: CATSRDRGGTDTQYF. The CDR3 DNA reads TGTGCCACCAGCAGAGATAGGGGAGGTACAGATACGCAGTATTTT.

This clonotype was counted ten times or more. V gene TRBV24-1 combines with J gene TRBJ2-1; no clear D. The CDR3 contains 16 residues. Deletions cut 5 bases from V and 7 bases from J, with 20 bases between. Germline V gives CDR1 KGHDR, CDR2 SFDVKD. The chain's CDR3 is CATSGKRADATNEQFF. The DNA of the CDR3 is TGTGCCACCAGTGGAAAACGTGCGGATGCAACGAATGAGCAGTTCTTC.

This clonotype was counted at least ten times. This chain links TRBV6-5 with TRBJ2-5; 7 bases are a match to TRBD1. This CDR3 has 14 amino acids. Germline CDR1 MNHEY, CDR2 SVGAGI. The V gene end was trimmed by 4 bases and the J gene end by 1 base; junction bases not matched to a gene: 3. In DNA form, the CDR3 reads TGTGCCAGCAGTTTCCGGGACAGCCAAGAGACCCAGTACTTC. Encoded protein: CASSFRDSQETQYF.

V and J are TRBV4-1 and TRBJ2-7; D is unclear. Per the germline V gene, CDR1 is MGHRA and CDR2 is YSYEKL. CDR3 size: 16 residues. V was cut by 1 base and J by 2 bases, with 15 bases left in between. The CDR3 sequence: CASSQGGVGYPYEQYF. DNA of the CDR3: TGCGCCAGCAGCCAAGGTGGGGTCGGATACCCCTACGAGCAGTACTTC.

This clonotype was counted at least ten times. The chain is built from TRBV6-5 and TRBJ1-4; weak D call: TRBD1 (6 bases). Germline lookup yields CDR1 MNHEY and CDR2 SVGAGI. With 6 bases removed from V and 5 bases from J, the gap between germline ends came to 13 bases. The CDR3 has 14 amino acids. CDR3 loop: CASSRGPGNEKLFF. Here the CDR3 DNA reads TGTGCCAGCAGCCGGGGGCCGGGAAATGAAAAACTGTTTTTT.

Many counts were recorded for this clonotype. The V call is TRBV11-2, the J call TRBJ2-3, with TRBD2 as a possible D gene (7 bases). Germline-derived CDR1 and CDR2 are SGHAT and FQNNGV. The CDR3 has 14 amino acids. With 3 bases removed from V and 9 bases from J, the gap between germline ends came to 16 bases. DNA of the CDR3: TGTGCCAGCAGCTTGCGGGGGCCCGGAGTGACGCAGTATTTT. This sequence encodes CASSLRGPGVTQYF.

This clonotype was seen repeatedly, ten times or more. V usage is TRBV19 and J usage is TRBJ1-4; D unresolved. CDR3 length: 15 residues. V lost 6 bases to trimming and J lost 3 bases, with 14 bases between them. CDR1 and CDR2 from the germline V gene are LNHDA and SQIVND (reference sequence). For the CDR3, the DNA is TGTGCCAGTAGATCGCCGCGGACGGCTAATGAAAAACTGTTTTTT. It is translated as CASRSPRTANEKLFF.

V and J are TRBV9 and TRBJ2-3, with D possibly matching TRBD2 (6 bases). Per the germline V gene, CDR1 is SGDLS and CDR2 is YYNGEE. This CDR3 spans 14 amino acids. The V end lost 1 base, the J end lost 2 bases, and 8 bases lay between the germline ends. CDR3: CASSVTGATDTQYF. The CDR3 DNA is TGTGCCAGCAGCGTAACGGGAGCCACAGATACGCAGTATTTT. The variable domain in full, completed from reference TRBV9 and TRBJ2-3, reads DSGVTQTPKHLITATGQRVTLRCSPRSGDLSVYWYQQSLDQGLQFLIQYYNGEERAKGNILERFSAQQFPDLHSELNLSSLELGDSALYFCASSVTGATDTQYFGPGTRLTVL.

In this sample, this clonotype turned up many times. This chain uses TRBV18 with TRBJ2-2, with D possibly TRBD2 on 6 matching bases. The CDR3 has 19 amino acids. Trimming cost V 3 bases and J 0 bases, with 20 bases left between them. Germline values: CDR1 KGHSH, CDR2 LQKENI. This CDR3 is CASSPVLTQGLSNTGELFF. CDR3 DNA: TGTGCCAGCTCACCCGTTTTAACGCAAGGACTATCGAACACCGGGGAGCTGTTTTTT.

In its sample, this clonotype was seen many times. The V gene is TRBV7-9, the J gene TRBJ2-2; TRBD1 agrees at 7 bases. The trim removed 7 bases at V and 6 bases at J, leaving 14 bases unmatched. The germline gives CDR1 SEHNR, CDR2 FQNEAQ (reference sequence). The CDR3 has 16 amino acids. CDR3 sequence reads: CASTQGHRQGAGELFF. CDR3 in DNA: TGTGCCAGCACCCAGGGACACAGACAGGGAGCCGGGGAGCTGTTTTTT.

This clonotype was counted a few times. V is TRBV2 and J is TRBJ1-1; D is uncertain. The CDR3 consists of 13 residues. Trimming shortened V by 0 bases and J by 5 bases, and 7 bases separated the two germline ends. The germline V gene has CDR1 SNHLY and CDR2 FYNNEI. Written as DNA, the CDR3 is TGTGCCAGCAGTGAAGCGCTACGGACTGAAGCTTTCTTT. Translated: CASSEALRTEAFF.

Many counts were recorded for this clonotype. The gene calls are TRBV3-1 and TRBJ2-3, with D unclear. The length of the CDR3 is 15 residues. In germline, CDR1 is LGHDT, CDR2 YNNKEL (reference sequence). The V gene lost 1 base and the J gene lost 2 bases, with 10 bases spanning the gap. The CDR3 DNA reads TGTGCCAGCAGCCAAGGAGTTCTAGTCACAGATACGCAGTATTTT. Translation: CASSQGVLVTDTQYF.

The sample holds many counts of this clonotype. V gene TRBV29-1 combines with J gene TRBJ1-5; the D is unclear. The CDR3 is made up of 13 amino acids. V lost 6 bases and J lost 2, with 11 bases in between. Germline V gene data show CDR1 as SQVTM and CDR2 as ANQGSEA. CDR3 DNA: TGCAGCGTGCACATGGGCGGCAATCAGCCCCAGCATTTT. Translation gives CSVHMGGNQPQHF. The whole variable domain, remainder taken from reference TRBV29-1 and TRBJ1-5, is SAVISQKPSRDICQRGTSLTIQCQVDSQVTMMFWYRQQPGQSLTLIATANQGSEATYESGFVIDKFPISRPNLTFSTLTVSNMSPEDSSIYLCSVHMGGNQPQHFGDGTRLSIL.

This clonotype was picked up many times. This rearrangement joins TRBV27 to TRBJ1-1; weak D call: TRBD1 (6 bases). The V and J ends lost 5 bases and 11 bases respectively, with 12 bases between them. The CDR3 length is 11 residues. Germline lookup yields CDR1 MNHEY and CDR2 SMNVEV (reference sequence). The CDR3 reads CASSRGQEAFF. CDR3 coding DNA: TGTGCCAGCAGTAGGGGACAAGAGGCTTTCTTT.

This clonotype has ten or more counts. The genes are TRBV7-7 and TRBJ2-2; either TRBD1 or TRBD2 may fit D (5 bases each). CDR3 length: 13 residues. Germline-derived CDR1 and CDR2 are SSHAT and FNYEAQ (reference sequence). The CDR3 bases are TGTGCGATAGGGACGCAGAACACCGGGGAGCTGTTTTTT. Encoded protein: CAIGTQNTGELFF.

This clonotype has a count of ten or more. The chain has TRBV7-2 and TRBJ2-3; D gene unclear. With 3 bases removed from V and 1 base from J, the gap between germline ends came to 11 bases. The length of the CDR3 is 15 residues. Germline values: CDR1 SGHTA, CDR2 FQGNSA. DNA for the CDR3: TGTGCCAGCAGCTTGACGGGTTCTGGCACAGATACGCAGTATTTT. This encodes CASSLTGSGTDTQYF.

The chain has TRBV29-1 and TRBJ2-3; D not certain. V lost 4 bases to trimming and J lost 2 bases, with 16 bases between them. The CDR3 is 15 amino acids. In germline, CDR1 is SQVTM, CDR2 ANQGSEA. The CDR3 nucleotides read TGCAGCGTTGTTGGGGTCGGCGGCCCCACAGATACGCAGTATTTT. Translation gives CSVVGVGGPTDTQYF.

In its sample, this clonotype was seen many times. The chain is built from TRBV11-2 and TRBJ2-7; 7 bases agree with TRBD1. The CDR3 has 17 residues. Trimming removed 1 base from V and 2 bases from J; junction bases left unmatched: 11. From germline, CDR1 is SGHAT and CDR2 FQNNGV. CDR3 sequence reads: CASSLVRVPGTAYEQYF. The DNA of the CDR3 is TGTGCCAGCAGCTTAGTGCGCGTGCCAGGGACAGCCTACGAGCAGTACTTC.

V usage is TRBV19 and J usage is TRBJ1-4; D is unclear. V was pared by 4 bases and J by 8 bases, with 11 bases between. CDR3 length: 13 amino acids. Germline V gene data show CDR1 as LNHDA and CDR2 as SQIVND (reference sequence). CDR3 amino acids: CASSRGKKEKLFF. The CDR3 bases are TGTGCCAGTAGTAGAGGCAAGAAGGAAAAACTGTTTTTT.

This clonotype showed up just a few times. The rearrangement links TRBV6-5 to TRBJ2-7, with D maybe TRBD1 (6 bases). The V gene lost 0 bases and the J gene lost 3 bases, with 15 bases spanning the gap. CDR3 size: 16 residues. Germline loops: CDR1 MNHEY, CDR2 SVGAGI. For the CDR3, the DNA is TGTGCCAGCAGTTACTCGAACCAGGGGTTTGGCTACGAGCAGTACTTC. Translated: CASSYSNQGFGYEQYF.

This clonotype was found many times. The gene calls are TRBV24-1 and TRBJ2-1; D remains unclear. The V end lost 0 bases, the J end lost 9 bases, and 11 bases lay between the germline ends. The length of the CDR3 is 14 residues. Per germline, CDR1 KGHDR and CDR2 SFDVKD. The CDR3 sequence: CATSDLYAPGEQFF. DNA of the CDR3: TGTGCCACCAGTGATTTGTACGCGCCAGGTGAGCAGTTCTTC.

This clonotype has more than one count but fewer than ten. The rearrangement joins TRBV29-1 to TRBJ1-4; tentatively, D is TRBD1 (5 bases). V lost 6 bases, J lost 6 bases, and 14 bases lay in between. Germline assignment: CDR1 SQVTM and CDR2 ANQGSEA. This CDR3 contains 13 residues. The CDR3 is CSVWQGGDEKLFF. Written as DNA, the CDR3 is TGCAGCGTCTGGCAGGGTGGGGATGAAAAACTGTTTTTT. The full variable domain, its missing parts supplied by reference TRBV29-1 and TRBJ1-4, is SAVISQKPSRDICQRGTSLTIQCQVDSQVTMMFWYRQQPGQSLTLIATANQGSEATYESGFVIDKFPISRPNLTFSTLTVSNMSPEDSSIYLCSVWQGGDEKLFFGSGTQLSVL.

The chain couples TRBV29-1 to TRBJ1-5; D gene ambiguous. CDR3 length equals 12 residues. Looked up from germline, CDR1 is SQVTM and CDR2 is ANQGSEA. V lost 4 bases and J lost 9, with 13 bases in between. The CDR3 sequence is CSVVSGLGPQHF. CDR3 nucleotides: TGCAGCGTTGTGTCAGGCCTGGGGCCCCAGCATTTT.

The chain recombines TRBV18 with TRBJ1-6; no definite D call. This CDR3 comprises 14 residues. The germline gives CDR1 KGHSH, CDR2 LQKENI. Trimming removed 4 bases at V and 7 bases at J, with 11 bases between. The CDR3 here is CASSLMDSNSPLHF. CDR3 coding DNA: TGTGCCAGCTCACTTATGGATTCGAATTCACCCCTCCACTTT. Drawing the rest from reference TRBV18 and TRBJ1-6, the complete variable domain is NAGVMQNPRHLVRRRGQEARLRCSPMKGHSHVYWYRQLPEEGLKFMVYLQKENIIDESGMPKERFSAEFPKEGPSILRIQQVVRGDSAAYFCASSLMDSNSPLHFGNGTRLTVT.